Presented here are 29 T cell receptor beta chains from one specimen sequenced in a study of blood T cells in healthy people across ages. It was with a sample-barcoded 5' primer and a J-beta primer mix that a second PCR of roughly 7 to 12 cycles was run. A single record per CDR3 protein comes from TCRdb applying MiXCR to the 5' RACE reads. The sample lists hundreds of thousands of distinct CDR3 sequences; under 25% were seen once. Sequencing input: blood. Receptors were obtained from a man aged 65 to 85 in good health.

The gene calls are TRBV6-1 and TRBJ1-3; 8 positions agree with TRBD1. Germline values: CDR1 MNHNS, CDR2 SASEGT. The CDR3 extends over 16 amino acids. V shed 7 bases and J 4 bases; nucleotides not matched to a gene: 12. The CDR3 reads CASTYPRTGSGNTIYF. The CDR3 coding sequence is TGTGCCAGCACCTATCCCCGGACAGGGTCGGGAAACACCATATATTTT.

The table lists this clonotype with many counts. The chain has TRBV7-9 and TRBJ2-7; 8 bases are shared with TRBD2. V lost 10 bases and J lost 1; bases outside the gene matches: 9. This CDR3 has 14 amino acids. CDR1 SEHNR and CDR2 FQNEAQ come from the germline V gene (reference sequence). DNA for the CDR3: TGTGCCACAACTCGACTAGCGTCGTCCTACGAGCAGTACTTC. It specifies CATTRLASSYEQYF.

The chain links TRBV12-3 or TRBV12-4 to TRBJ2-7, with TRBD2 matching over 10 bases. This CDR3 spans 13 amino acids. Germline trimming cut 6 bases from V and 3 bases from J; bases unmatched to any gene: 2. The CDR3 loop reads CASRGLANYEQYF. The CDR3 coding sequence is TGTGCCAGCAGGGGACTAGCGAACTACGAGCAGTACTTC.

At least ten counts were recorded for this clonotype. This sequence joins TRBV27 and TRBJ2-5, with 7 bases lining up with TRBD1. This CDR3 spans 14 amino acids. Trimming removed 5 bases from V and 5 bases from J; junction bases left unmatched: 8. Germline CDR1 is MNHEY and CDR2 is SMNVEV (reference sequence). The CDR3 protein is CASSTGAIQETQYF. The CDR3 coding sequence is TGTGCCAGCAGTACAGGGGCGATACAGGAGACCCAGTACTTC.

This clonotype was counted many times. The CDR3 reads CSGSGTSGSDEQFF. For the CDR3, the DNA is TGCAGCGGCTCCGGGACTAGCGGGAGCGATGAGCAGTTCTTC. This chain uses TRBV29-1 with TRBJ2-1; 14 bases are a match to TRBD2. Germline V CDR1 and CDR2: SQVTM, ANQGSEA. The CDR3 runs 14 residues. The junction had 7 bases not matched to a gene; V was cut back by 7 bases and J by 8 bases.

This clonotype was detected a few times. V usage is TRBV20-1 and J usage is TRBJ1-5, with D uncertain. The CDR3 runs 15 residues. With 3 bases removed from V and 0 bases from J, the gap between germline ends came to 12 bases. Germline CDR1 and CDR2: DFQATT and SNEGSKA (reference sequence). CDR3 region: CSASLAGYSNQPQHF. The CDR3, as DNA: TGCAGTGCTAGTCTCGCAGGCTATAGCAATCAGCCCCAGCATTTT.

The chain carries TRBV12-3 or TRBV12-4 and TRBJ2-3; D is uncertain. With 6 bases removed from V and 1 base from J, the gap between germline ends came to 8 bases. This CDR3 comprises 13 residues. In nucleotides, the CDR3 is TGTGCCAGCAGGTCTGCGGGCACAGATACGCAGTATTTT. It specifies CASRSAGTDTQYF.

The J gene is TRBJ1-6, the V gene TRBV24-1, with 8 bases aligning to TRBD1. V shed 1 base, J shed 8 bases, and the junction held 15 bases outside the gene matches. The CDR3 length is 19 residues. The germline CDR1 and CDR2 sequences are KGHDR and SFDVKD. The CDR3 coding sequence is TGTGCCACCAGTGATTTCCACTTACCTCGGACAGGGTGTGATTCACCCCTCCACTTT. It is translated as CATSDFHLPRTGCDSPLHF.

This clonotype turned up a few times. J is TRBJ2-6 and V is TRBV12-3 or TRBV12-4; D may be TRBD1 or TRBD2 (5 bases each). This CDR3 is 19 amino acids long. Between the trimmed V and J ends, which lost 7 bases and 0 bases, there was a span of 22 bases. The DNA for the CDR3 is TGTGCCAGCACCCTACCTTTGACGGGACGCAACTCTGGGGCCAACGTCCTGACTTTC. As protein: CASTLPLTGRNSGANVLTF.

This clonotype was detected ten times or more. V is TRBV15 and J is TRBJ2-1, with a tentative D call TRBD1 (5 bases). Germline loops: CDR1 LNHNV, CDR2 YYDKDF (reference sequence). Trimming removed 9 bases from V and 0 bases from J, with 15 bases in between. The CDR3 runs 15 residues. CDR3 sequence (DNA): TGTGCCACTGGGGAAGACAGTACCTCCTACAATGAGCAGTTCTTC. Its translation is CATGEDSTSYNEQFF.

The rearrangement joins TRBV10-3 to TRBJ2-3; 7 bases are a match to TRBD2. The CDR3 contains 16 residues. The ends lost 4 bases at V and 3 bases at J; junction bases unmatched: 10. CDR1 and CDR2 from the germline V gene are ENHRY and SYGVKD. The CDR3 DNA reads TGTGCCATCAGTGGGGGCCCTAGCGGTGGTACAGATACGCAGTATTTT. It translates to CAISGGPSGGTDTQYF.

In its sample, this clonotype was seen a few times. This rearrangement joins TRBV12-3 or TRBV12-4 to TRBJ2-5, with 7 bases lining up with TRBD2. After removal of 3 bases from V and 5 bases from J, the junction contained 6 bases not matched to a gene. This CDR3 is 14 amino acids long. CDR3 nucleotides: TGTGCCAGCAGTTTTGCGGGAGAGGGGGAGACCCAGTACTTC. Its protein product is CASSFAGEGETQYF.

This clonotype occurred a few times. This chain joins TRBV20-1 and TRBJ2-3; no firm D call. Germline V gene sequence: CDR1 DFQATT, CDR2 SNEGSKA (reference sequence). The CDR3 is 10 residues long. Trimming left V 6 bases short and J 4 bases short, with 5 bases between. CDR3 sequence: CSADADTQYF. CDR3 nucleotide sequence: TGCAGTGCGGACGCAGATACGCAGTATTTT.

The CDR3 bases are TGCGCCAGCAGCTTGAGGTCCACTTGGCAAGAGACCCAGTACTTC. It is translated as CASSLRSTWQETQYF. The rearrangement links TRBV5-1 to TRBJ2-5; no clear D gene. Germline V CDR1 and CDR2: SGHRS, YFSETQ. The CDR3 extends over 15 amino acids. V lost 1 base to trimming and J lost 2 bases, with 12 bases between them.

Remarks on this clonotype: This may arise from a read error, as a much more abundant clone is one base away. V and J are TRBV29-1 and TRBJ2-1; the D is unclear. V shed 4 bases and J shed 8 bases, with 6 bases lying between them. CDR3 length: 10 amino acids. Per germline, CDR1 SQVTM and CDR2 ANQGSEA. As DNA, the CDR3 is TGCAGCGTTGGGGTTCATGAGCAGTTCTTC. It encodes CSVGVHEQFF.

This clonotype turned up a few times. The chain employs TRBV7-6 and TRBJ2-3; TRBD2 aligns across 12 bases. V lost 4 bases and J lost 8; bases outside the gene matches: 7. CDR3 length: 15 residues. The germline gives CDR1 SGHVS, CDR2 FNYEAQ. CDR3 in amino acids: CASSSTSGSFSTQYF. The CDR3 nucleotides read TGTGCCAGCAGCTCGACTAGCGGGAGTTTTTCTACGCAGTATTTT.

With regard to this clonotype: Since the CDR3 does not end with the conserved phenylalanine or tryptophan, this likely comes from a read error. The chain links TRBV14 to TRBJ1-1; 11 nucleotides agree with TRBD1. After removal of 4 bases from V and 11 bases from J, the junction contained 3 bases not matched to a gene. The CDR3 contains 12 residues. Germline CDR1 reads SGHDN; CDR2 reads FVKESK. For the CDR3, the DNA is TGTGCCAGCAGCCGGGACAGGGGGTTTGCTTTCGTT. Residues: CASSRDRGFAFV.

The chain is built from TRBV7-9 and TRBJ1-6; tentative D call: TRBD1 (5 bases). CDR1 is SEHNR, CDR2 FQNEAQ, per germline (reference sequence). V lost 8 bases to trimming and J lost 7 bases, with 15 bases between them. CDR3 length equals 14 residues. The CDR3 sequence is CASGTGWENSPLHF. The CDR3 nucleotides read TGTGCCAGCGGGACGGGGTGGGAGAATTCACCCCTCCACTTT. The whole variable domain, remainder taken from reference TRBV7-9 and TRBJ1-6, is DTGVSQNPRHKITKRGQNVTFRCDPISEHNRLYWYRQTLGQGPEFLTYFQNEAQLEKSRLLSDRFSAERPKGSFSTLEIQRTEQGDSAMYLCASGTGWENSPLHFGNGTRLTVT.

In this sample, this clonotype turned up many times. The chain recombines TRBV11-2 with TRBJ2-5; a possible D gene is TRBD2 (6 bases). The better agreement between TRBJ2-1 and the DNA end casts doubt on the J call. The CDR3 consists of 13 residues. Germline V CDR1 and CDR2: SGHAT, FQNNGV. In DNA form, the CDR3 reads TGTGCCAGCCGCGGGCGGGACGGAAATGAGCAGTTCTTC. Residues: CASRGRDGNEQFF.

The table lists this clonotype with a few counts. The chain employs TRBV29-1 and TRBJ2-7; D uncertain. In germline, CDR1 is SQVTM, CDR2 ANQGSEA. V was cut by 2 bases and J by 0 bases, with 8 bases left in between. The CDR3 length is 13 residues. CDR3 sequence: CSVEPDHSYEQYF. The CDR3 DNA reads TGCAGCGTTGAACCGGACCACTCCTACGAGCAGTACTTC.

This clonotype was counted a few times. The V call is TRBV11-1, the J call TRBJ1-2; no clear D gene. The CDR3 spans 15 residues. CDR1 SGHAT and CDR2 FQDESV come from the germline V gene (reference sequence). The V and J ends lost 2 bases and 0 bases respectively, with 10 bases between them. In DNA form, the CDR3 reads TGTGCCAGCAGCTTATCCACCGGCGCTAACTATGGCTACACCTTC. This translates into CASSLSTGANYGYTF.

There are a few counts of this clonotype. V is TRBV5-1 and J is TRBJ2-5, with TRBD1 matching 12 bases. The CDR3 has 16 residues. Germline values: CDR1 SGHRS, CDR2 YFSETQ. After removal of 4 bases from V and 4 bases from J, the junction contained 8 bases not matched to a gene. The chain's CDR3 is CASSKTGTGGGETQYF. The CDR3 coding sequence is TGCGCCAGCAGCAAAACCGGGACAGGGGGCGGAGAGACCCAGTACTTC.

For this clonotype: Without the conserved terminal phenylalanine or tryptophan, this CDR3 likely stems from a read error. CDR3 coding DNA: TGTGCCAGCAGCTTATCTAGTTCCCAGAACTACGAGCAGTACCTC. The encoded protein is CASSLSSSQNYEQYL. This sequence joins TRBV7-2 and TRBJ2-7; D remains ambiguous. Germline V gene data show CDR1 as SGHTA and CDR2 as FQGNSA. Trimming removed 2 bases at V and 3 bases at J, with 14 bases between. This CDR3 has 15 amino acids.

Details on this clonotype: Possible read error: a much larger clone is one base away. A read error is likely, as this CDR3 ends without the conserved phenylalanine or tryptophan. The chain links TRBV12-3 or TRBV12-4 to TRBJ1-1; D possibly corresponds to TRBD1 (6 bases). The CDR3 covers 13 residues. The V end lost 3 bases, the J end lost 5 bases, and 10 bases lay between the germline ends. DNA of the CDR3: TGTGCCAGCAGTTTTAGGGGGGGGACTGAAGCTTTCTCT. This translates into CASSFRGGTEAFS.

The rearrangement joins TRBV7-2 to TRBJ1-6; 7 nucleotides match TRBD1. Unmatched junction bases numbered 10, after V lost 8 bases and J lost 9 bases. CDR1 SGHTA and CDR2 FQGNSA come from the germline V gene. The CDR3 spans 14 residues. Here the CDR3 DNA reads TGTGCCAGCCACGGAGGAGGGGGCGGTTCACCCCTCCACTTT. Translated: CASHGGGGGSPLHF.

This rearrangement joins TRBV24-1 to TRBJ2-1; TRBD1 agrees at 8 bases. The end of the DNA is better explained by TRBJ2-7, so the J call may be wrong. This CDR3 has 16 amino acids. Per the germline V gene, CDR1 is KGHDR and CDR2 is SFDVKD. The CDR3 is CATSDNSGTGFNEQYF. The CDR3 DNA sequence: TGTGCCACCAGTGATAACTCCGGGACAGGTTTCAATGAGCAGTACTTC.

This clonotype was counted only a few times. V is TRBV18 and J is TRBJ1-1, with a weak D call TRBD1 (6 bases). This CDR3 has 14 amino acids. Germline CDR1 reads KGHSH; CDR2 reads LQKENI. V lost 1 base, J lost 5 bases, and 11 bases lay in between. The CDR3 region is CASSPQKGGTEAFF. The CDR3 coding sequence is TGTGCCAGCTCACCACAAAAGGGGGGGACTGAAGCTTTCTTT.

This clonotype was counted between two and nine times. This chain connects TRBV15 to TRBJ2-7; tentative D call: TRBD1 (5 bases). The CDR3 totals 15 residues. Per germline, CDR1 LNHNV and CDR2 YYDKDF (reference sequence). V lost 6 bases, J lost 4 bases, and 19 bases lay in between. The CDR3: CATRLDTDAPYEQYF. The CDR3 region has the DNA TGTGCCACCAGATTGGACACCGACGCCCCTTACGAGCAGTACTTC.

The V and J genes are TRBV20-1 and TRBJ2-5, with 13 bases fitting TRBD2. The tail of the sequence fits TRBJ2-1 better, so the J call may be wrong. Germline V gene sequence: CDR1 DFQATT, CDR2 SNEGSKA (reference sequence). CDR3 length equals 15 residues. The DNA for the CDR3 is TGCAGTGCCCCCTCCGGGACTAGCGGGGTAAATGAGCAGTTCTTC. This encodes CSAPSGTSGVNEQFF.